A selection of T cell receptor beta chains follows, all from one sample in a study of spatial heterogeneity in lung cancer. TCRdb passed the 5' RACE reads through MiXCR, listing each CDR3 protein once. The table lists more than 6,500 distinct CDR3 sequences, 12% of them singletons, with around 23% in the top ten. The specimen was lung tumor tissue, collected at surgery. The origin of the receptors is a male donor with early-stage non-small cell lung cancer. Both conserved end residues are part of each CDR3. A D gene is named only where the DNA matches it firmly. Not all rows give a size; the values are once, few, many and, for expanded clones, a class.

cdr3_aa: CSARRGTSNSPLHF
cdr3_nt: TGCAGTGCCCGTCGCGGGACGTCCAATTCACCCCTCCACTTT
v_call: TRBV20-1
clone_size: NA
j_call: TRBJ1-6
d_call: NA

cdr3_aa: CASSSGDSRPVGYTF
cdr3_nt: TGCGCCAGCAGCTCAGGGGACAGCCGCCCTGTTGGCTACACCTTC
v_call: TRBV5-1
clone_size: many
j_call: TRBJ1-2
d_call: TRBD1

cdr3_aa: CASSLLTSGRLDEQFF
cdr3_nt: TGTGCCAGCAGTCTCCTTACTAGCGGGAGATTAGATGAGCAGTTCTTC
v_call: TRBV7-8
clone_size: NA
j_call: TRBJ2-1
d_call: TRBD2

cdr3_aa: CSALALTGSSYNEQFF
cdr3_nt: TGCAGTGCCCTGGCTCTTACAGGGAGCTCCTACAATGAGCAGTTCTTC
v_call: TRBV20-1
clone_size: many
j_call: TRBJ2-1
d_call: NA

cdr3_aa: CASSSVQYTGELFF
cdr3_nt: TGTGCCAGCAGTTCGGTACAATACACCGGGGAGCTGTTTTTT
v_call: TRBV27
clone_size: NA
j_call: TRBJ2-2
d_call: NA

cdr3_aa: CASSEDDGRAEAFF
cdr3_nt: TGCGCCAGCAGCGAGGACGATGGCCGGGCTGAAGCTTTCTTT
v_call: TRBV4-3
clone_size: NA
j_call: TRBJ1-1
d_call: NA

cdr3_aa: CASSPRSGDTQYF
cdr3_nt: TGTGCCAGTAGTCCTCGGTCGGGTGATACGCAGTATTTT
v_call: TRBV19
clone_size: many
j_call: TRBJ2-3
d_call: NA

cdr3_aa: CASSPQGASTEAFF
cdr3_nt: TGTGCCAGCAGTCCACAGGGGGCATCGACTGAAGCTTTCTTT
v_call: TRBV27
clone_size: few
j_call: TRBJ1-1
d_call: TRBD1

cdr3_aa: CAISDSTSTDTQYF
cdr3_nt: TGTGCCATCAGTGATTCTACTAGCACAGATACGCAGTATTTT
v_call: TRBV10-3
clone_size: medium-sized
j_call: TRBJ2-3
d_call: NA

cdr3_aa: CSVEDPAGGDEQYF
cdr3_nt: TGCAGCGTTGAAGATCCGGCAGGGGGGGACGAGCAGTACTTC
v_call: TRBV29-1
clone_size: many
j_call: TRBJ2-7
d_call: NA

cdr3_aa: CASSRTIWETQYF
cdr3_nt: TGCGCCAGCAGCCGGACTATTTGGGAGACCCAGTACTTC
v_call: TRBV5-1
clone_size: NA
j_call: TRBJ2-5
d_call: NA

cdr3_aa: CASSFGAGVRSEQFF
cdr3_nt: TGTGCCAGCAGTTTCGGGGCGGGAGTGAGGTCTGAGCAGTTCTTC
v_call: TRBV28
clone_size: many
j_call: TRBJ2-1
d_call: TRBD2

cdr3_aa: CASSPAPWTSTDTQYF
cdr3_nt: TGTGCCAGCAGTCCCGCCCCCTGGACTAGCACAGATACGCAGTATTTT
v_call: TRBV28
clone_size: medium-sized
j_call: TRBJ2-3
d_call: NA

cdr3_aa: CASRPEYTGELFF
cdr3_nt: TGTGCCAGTAGGCCTGAGTACACCGGGGAGCTGTTTTTT
v_call: TRBV19
clone_size: many
j_call: TRBJ2-2
d_call: NA

cdr3_aa: CASSHGGDYNEQFF
cdr3_nt: TGCGCCAGCAGCCACGGGGGGGACTACAATGAGCAGTTCTTC
v_call: TRBV4-1
clone_size: medium-sized
j_call: TRBJ2-1
d_call: TRBD2

cdr3_aa: CSAQRKNTEAFF
cdr3_nt: TGCAGCGCCCAACGGAAGAACACTGAAGCTTTCTTT
v_call: TRBV29-1
clone_size: many
j_call: TRBJ1-1
d_call: NA

cdr3_aa: CSARSHRYGQGHEQYF
cdr3_nt: TGCAGTGCTAGATCCCATCGGTACGGACAGGGCCACGAGCAGTACTTC
v_call: TRBV20-1
clone_size: medium-sized
j_call: TRBJ2-7
d_call: TRBD1

cdr3_aa: CASSFQLLVPYNEQFF
cdr3_nt: TGTGCCAGCAGTTTCCAACTGCTTGTCCCATACAATGAGCAGTTCTTC
v_call: TRBV28
clone_size: many
j_call: TRBJ2-1
d_call: NA

cdr3_aa: CASSSSRLASSYNEQFF
cdr3_nt: TGTGCCAGCAGCTCTAGCCGGCTAGCGTCCTCCTACAATGAGCAGTTCTTC
v_call: TRBV7-9
clone_size: medium-sized
j_call: TRBJ2-1
d_call: NA

cdr3_aa: CASSHVKDTGELFF
cdr3_nt: TGTGCCAGCAGCCACGTTAAGGACACCGGGGAGCTGTTTTTT
v_call: TRBV4-2
clone_size: many
j_call: TRBJ2-2
d_call: NA

cdr3_aa: CASSKDPSYTF
cdr3_nt: TGTGCCAGCAGCAAAGACCCGAGCTACACCTTC
v_call: TRBV13
clone_size: many
j_call: TRBJ1-2
d_call: NA

cdr3_aa: CSVGGTSDTGELFF
cdr3_nt: TGCAGCGTCGGCGGGACTAGCGATACCGGGGAGCTGTTTTTT
v_call: TRBV29-1
clone_size: medium-sized
j_call: TRBJ2-2
d_call: TRBD2

cdr3_aa: CASSINQGRGELFF
cdr3_nt: TGTGCCAGTAGTATTAATCAGGGGCGCGGGGAGCTGTTTTTT
v_call: TRBV19
clone_size: few
j_call: TRBJ2-2
d_call: NA

cdr3_aa: CSARATGNEKLFF
cdr3_nt: TGCAGTGCTAGAGCGACGGGGAATGAAAAACTGTTTTTT
v_call: TRBV20-1
clone_size: many
j_call: TRBJ1-4
d_call: NA

cdr3_aa: CSARVEGWNEQFF
cdr3_nt: TGCAGTGCTAGAGTGGAGGGATGGAATGAGCAGTTCTTC
v_call: TRBV20-1
clone_size: many
j_call: TRBJ2-1
d_call: NA

cdr3_aa: CASSLKSPGGLAALTTDTQYF
cdr3_nt: TGTGCCAGCAGCTTAAAGTCGCCAGGGGGTCTAGCGGCCCTAACCACAGATACGCAGTATTTT
v_call: TRBV7-2
clone_size: medium-sized
j_call: TRBJ2-3
d_call: NA

cdr3_aa: CASSITGREAFF
cdr3_nt: TGTGCCAGTAGTATAACTGGAAGAGAAGCTTTCTTT
v_call: TRBV19
clone_size: medium-sized
j_call: TRBJ1-1
d_call: NA

cdr3_aa: CSARRRTSGSADTDTQYF
cdr3_nt: TGCAGTGCTAGGCGTAGGACTAGCGGGAGCGCGGACACAGATACGCAGTATTTT
v_call: TRBV20-1
clone_size: NA
j_call: TRBJ2-3
d_call: TRBD2

cdr3_aa: CSVGLAVLGEQYF
cdr3_nt: TGCAGTGTTGGACTAGCGGTTCTTGGCGAGCAGTACTTC
v_call: TRBV20-1
clone_size: many
j_call: TRBJ2-7
d_call: TRBD2

cdr3_aa: CASSLVVDYEQYF
cdr3_nt: TGCGCCAGCAGCTTAGTTGTGGACTACGAGCAGTACTTC
v_call: TRBV5-1
clone_size: NA
j_call: TRBJ2-7
d_call: NA

cdr3_aa: CASSPHMNTEAFF
cdr3_nt: TGCGCCAGCAGCCCGCACATGAACACTGAAGCTTTCTTT
v_call: TRBV5-1
clone_size: many
j_call: TRBJ1-1
d_call: NA

cdr3_aa: CASSLSGPNSPLHF
cdr3_nt: TGTGCCAGCAGCCTCTCCGGTCCGAATTCACCCCTCCACTTT
v_call: TRBV9
clone_size: many
j_call: TRBJ1-6
d_call: NA

cdr3_aa: CATSAVGEQFF
cdr3_nt: TGTGCCACCAGTGCGGTGGGTGAGCAGTTCTTC
v_call: TRBV24-1
clone_size: many
j_call: TRBJ2-1
d_call: NA

cdr3_aa: CASSLLAGGYNEQFF
cdr3_nt: TGTGCCAGCAGCCTACTAGCGGGAGGCTACAATGAGCAGTTCTTC
v_call: TRBV6-2/TRBV6-3
clone_size: many
j_call: TRBJ2-1
d_call: TRBD2

cdr3_aa: CASSFGAATDTQYF
cdr3_nt: TGCGCCAGCAGCTTCGGAGCGGCCACAGATACGCAGTATTTT
v_call: TRBV5-1
clone_size: medium-sized
j_call: TRBJ2-3
d_call: NA

cdr3_aa: CASSRGESYNEQFF
cdr3_nt: TGTGCCAGCAGTCGCGGGGAGTCCTACAATGAGCAGTTCTTC
v_call: TRBV6-6
clone_size: many
j_call: TRBJ2-1
d_call: NA

cdr3_aa: CASKKDRAAEQYF
cdr3_nt: TGTGCCAGCAAGAAGGACAGGGCCGCCGAGCAGTACTTC
v_call: TRBV27
clone_size: many
j_call: TRBJ2-7
d_call: TRBD1

cdr3_aa: CASSFTGTSGRLSSYNEQFF
cdr3_nt: TGTGCCAGCAGCTTCACGGGGACTAGCGGGAGGCTGAGCTCCTACAATGAGCAGTTCTTC
v_call: TRBV7-2
clone_size: medium-sized
j_call: TRBJ2-1
d_call: TRBD2